This T cell receptor (beta chain) was identified during a study of cytotoxic CD8 clonotypes in ibrutinib-treated CLL. To note about this clone: Its antigen remains unidentified.

The repertoire was sequenced with immunoSEQ multiplex PCR; TCRdb's copy has only in-frame clones and lacks some. The sample holds just over 45,000 clones, 60% to 80% seen once. Germline V CDR1 and CDR2: SGHRS, YFSETQ. The V and J ends lost 5 bases and 2 bases respectively, with 12 bases between them. CDR3 length: 14 amino acids. Regarding the study as a whole: Whereas clonality rose at ibrutinib response, it declined toward baseline at progression.

The rearrangement joins TRBV5-1 to TRBJ2-3; D possibly corresponds to TRBD1 (6 bases). The sequences come from PBMCs, collected after 12 months of ibrutinib treatment. This clonotype was sampled from a human donor with chronic lymphocytic leukemia. The CDR3 protein is CASRWGQDTDTQYF. For the CDR3, the DNA is TGCGCCAGCAGATGGGGGCAGGACACAGATACGCAGTATTTT.